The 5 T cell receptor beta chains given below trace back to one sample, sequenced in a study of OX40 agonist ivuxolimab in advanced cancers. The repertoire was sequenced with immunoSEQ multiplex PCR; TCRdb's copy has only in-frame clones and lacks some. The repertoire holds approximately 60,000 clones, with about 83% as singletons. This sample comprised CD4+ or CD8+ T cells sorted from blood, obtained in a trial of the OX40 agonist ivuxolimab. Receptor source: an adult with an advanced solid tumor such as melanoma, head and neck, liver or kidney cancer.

CDR3 in amino acids: CASSLSGGTGTEAFF. DNA of the CDR3: TGTGCCAGCAGCCTTTCAGGGGGGACGGGAACTGAAGCTTTCTTT. The rearrangement uses TRBV7-2 and TRBJ1-1; 7 bases map to TRBD1. Trimming removed 5 bases from V and 5 bases from J; junction bases left unmatched: 11. This CDR3 has 15 residues. Germline CDR1 reads SGHTA; CDR2 reads FQGNSA.

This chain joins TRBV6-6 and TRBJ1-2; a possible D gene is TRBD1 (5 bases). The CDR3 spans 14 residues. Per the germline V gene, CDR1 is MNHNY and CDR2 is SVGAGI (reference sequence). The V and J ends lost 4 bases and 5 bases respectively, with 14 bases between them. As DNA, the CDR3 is TGTGCCAGCAGTTCCCAGGGACTATCGTATGGCTACACCTTC. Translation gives CASSSQGLSYGYTF.

Here the CDR3 DNA reads TGTGCCAGCAGCCCCGCCATGGTGTCCTACGAGCAGTACTTC. Residues: CASSPAMVSYEQYF. The chain links TRBV11-2 to TRBJ2-7; D unresolved. CDR3 length: 14 residues. V was clipped by 5 bases and J by 1 base, with 12 bases between them. Per the germline V gene, CDR1 is SGHAT and CDR2 is FQNNGV.

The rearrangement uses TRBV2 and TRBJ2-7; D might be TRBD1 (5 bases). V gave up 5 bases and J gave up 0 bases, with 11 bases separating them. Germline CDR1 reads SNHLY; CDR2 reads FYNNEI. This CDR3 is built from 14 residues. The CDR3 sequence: CASSWTYTSYEQYF. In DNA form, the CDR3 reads TGTGCCAGCAGTTGGACATATACCTCCTACGAGCAGTACTTC.

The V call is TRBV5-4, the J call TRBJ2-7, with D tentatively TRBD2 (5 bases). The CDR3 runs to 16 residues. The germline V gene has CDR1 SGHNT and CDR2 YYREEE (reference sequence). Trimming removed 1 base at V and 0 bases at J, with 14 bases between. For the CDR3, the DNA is TGTGCCAGCAGCTTGTTCACGACGGGGAACTCCTACGAGCAGTACTTC. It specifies CASSLFTTGNSYEQYF.